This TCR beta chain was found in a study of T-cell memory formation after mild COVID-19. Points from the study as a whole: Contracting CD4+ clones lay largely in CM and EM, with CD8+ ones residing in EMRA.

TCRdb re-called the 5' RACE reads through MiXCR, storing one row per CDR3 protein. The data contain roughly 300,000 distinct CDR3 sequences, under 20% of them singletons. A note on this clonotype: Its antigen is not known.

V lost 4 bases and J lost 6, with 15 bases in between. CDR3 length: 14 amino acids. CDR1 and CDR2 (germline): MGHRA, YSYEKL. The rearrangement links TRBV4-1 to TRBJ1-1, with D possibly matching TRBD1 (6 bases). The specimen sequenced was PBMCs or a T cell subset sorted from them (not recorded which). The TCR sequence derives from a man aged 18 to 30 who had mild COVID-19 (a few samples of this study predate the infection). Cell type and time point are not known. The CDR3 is CASSRGRGFSEAFF. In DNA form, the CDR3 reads TGCGCCAGCAGCCGGGGCAGGGGATTTTCTGAAGCTTTCTTT.